Listed below are T cell receptor beta chains from one sample, sequenced in a study of T cell changes during pregnancy in multiple sclerosis. Here immunoSEQ multiplex PCR was the method, and the copy in TCRdb shows in-frame clones only, minus some. In the table there are tens of thousands of clones, 90% to 95% of which are singletons. The material sequenced was CD4+ T cells from peripheral blood mononuclear cells, taken in the first trimester of pregnancy. Receptor source: a female donor with multiple sclerosis, enrolled in a pregnancy study. CDR3s leave out the opening cysteine and the closing phenylalanine or tryptophan.

TRBJ2-1	TRBV11-2	ASSLGGGAYNEQF
TRBJ1-1	TRBV27	ASSTRQGGSSNTEAF
TRBJ2-3	TRBV11-2	ASSFTGTSTDTQY
TRBJ1-1	TRBV7-9	ASSLVQNTEAF
TRBJ2-1	TRBV14	ASSQEDYETEQF
TRBJ2-5	TRBV6-5	ASSYLGVDRAETQY
TRBJ1-3	TRBV11-2	ASSTRAQGLGNTIY
TRBJ1-5	TRBV7-2	ASSLRTGSGPQH
TRBJ2-7	TRBV10-1	ASSASLAGETGQY
TRBJ2-3	TRBV2	ARRGGGTRNTDTQY
TRBJ2-6	TRBV5-1	ASTGVSGANVLT
TRBJ1-3	TRBV19	ASSMIRSGNTIY
TRBJ2-1	TRBV9	ASSVGIGGVLNEQF
TRBJ2-2	TRBV9	ASSVAPGVHTGELF
TRBJ1-6	TRBV4-1	ASRHFSGTGLSSYNSPLH
TRBJ2-1	TRBV15	ATSTRYYNEQF
TRBJ1-1	TRBV5-5	ASSLSFAGGGAF
TRBJ2-1	TRBV9	ASSVAGLAGGYEQF
TRBJ2-7	TRBV27	ASSLRGNLPLYEQY
TRBJ2-5	TRBV10-1	ASNYGLGETQY
TRBJ1-1	TRBV7-3	ASSTPRGLEYTEAF
TRBJ2-7	TRBV6-5	ASSQTGGTYEQY
TRBJ1-6	TRBV19	ASKERGGISPLH
TRBJ1-5	TRBV29-1	SVRAEGDQPQH
TRBJ1-1	TRBV7-7	ASSLTRYTEAF
TRBJ1-1	TRBV5-1	ASSRGQPNTEAF
TRBJ1-2	TRBV19	ASRDREANYGYT
TRBJ2-3	TRBV19	ASRKGQDTDTQY
TRBJ2-5	TRBV28	ASSRTSGGEETQY
TRBJ2-7	TRBV5-1	ASSPDVDRAFYEQY